This T cell receptor (beta chain) stems from a study of blood T cells in healthy people across ages. Study-level findings and limits: Older age coincided with a roughly linear decline in TCR beta diversity per million T cells. Fewer expanded clones and more diversity marked long-lived versus aged donors.

Caucasian, healthy and from Russia, the donors were aged between about 6 and 90. Notes on this clonotype: Antigen unknown.

This CDR3 spans 15 amino acids. Germline V CDR1 and CDR2: DFQATT, SNEGSKA (reference sequence). A second PCR of roughly 7 to 11 cycles used a sample-barcoded 5' primer and a J-beta primer mix. At least 3 million CDR3-containing paired-end reads were obtained per sample. TCRdb redid the calling of the 5' RACE reads with MiXCR, one entry per CDR3 protein. The sample consists of some 710,000 distinct CDR3 sequences, about a fifth of them appearing once. The clonotype comes from a man aged 65 to 85 in good health. V and J are TRBV20-1 and TRBJ2-5; 14 bases fit TRBD2. The J call is in doubt because the DNA end fits TRBJ2-1 better. The sample taken for sequencing was blood. CDR3 sequence reads: CSARFKTSGRGEQFF. The CDR3 DNA reads TGCAGTGCTAGATTTAAGACTAGCGGGAGGGGTGAGCAGTTCTTC.